This TCR beta chain stems from a study of blood T cell repertoires in COVID-19. The overall study: The samples span acute and convalescent COVID-19 from the United States, Italy and Spain. Sources were T cells, B-cell-depleted T cells, or PBMCs; the material itself was cDNA or gDNA.

V was clipped by 3 bases and J by 8 bases, with 22 bases between them. The germline V gene encodes CDR1 KGHSH and CDR2 LQKENI. The CDR3 has 16 amino acids. Profiling relied on immunoSEQ multiplex PCR, and the TCRdb table lists in-frame clones only, not all of them. Of around 130,000 clones in the sample, 90% are singletons; the top ten hold approximately 11%. The source is a woman older than 75 with acute or convalescent COVID-19. The source material was peripheral blood. This sequence joins TRBV18 and TRBJ1-2, with D possibly being TRBD1 (6 bases). The CDR3 region is CASSPVGQRFEVGYTF. In DNA form, the CDR3 reads TGTGCCAGCTCACCGGTCGGACAGCGATTCGAGGTGGGCTACACCTTC.